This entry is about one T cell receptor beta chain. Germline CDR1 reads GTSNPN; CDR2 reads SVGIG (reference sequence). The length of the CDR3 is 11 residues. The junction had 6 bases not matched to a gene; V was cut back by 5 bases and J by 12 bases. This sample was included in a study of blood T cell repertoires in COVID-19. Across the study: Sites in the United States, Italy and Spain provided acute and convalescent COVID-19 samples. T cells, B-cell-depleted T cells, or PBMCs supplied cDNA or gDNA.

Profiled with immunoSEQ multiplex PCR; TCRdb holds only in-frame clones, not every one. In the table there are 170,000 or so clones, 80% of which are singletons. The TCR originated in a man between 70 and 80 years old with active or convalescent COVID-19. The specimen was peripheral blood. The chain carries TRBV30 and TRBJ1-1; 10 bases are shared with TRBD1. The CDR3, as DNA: TGTGCCTGGGAGACAGGGGGCTTATCTTTCTTT. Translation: CAWETGGLSFF.